This T cell receptor (beta chain) was captured by sequencing in a study of T cell clusters in autoimmune cytopenias. TRB was amplified by touch-down multiplex PCR, primer pools A and B combined. TCRdb re-called the multiplex PCR reads, yielding one record per CDR3 amino acid sequence without DNA. This repertoire includes about 2,800 distinct CDR3 sequences. TRB amplification used approximately 250 ng of peripheral blood genomic DNA. The CDR3 loop spans 13 amino acids. Germline-derived CDR1 and CDR2 are MNHEY and SMNVEV (reference sequence). Broader study findings: TRB repertoire shifts in secondary cytopenia and chronic lymphocytic leukemia mostly reflected lymphoma, not autoimmunity. Compared with active autoimmune hepatitis patients, healthy donors showed approximately 3-fold more exclusive TRB clusters.

Frequency places this clonotype as medium-sized. Its antigen is as yet unknown. The V and J genes are TRBV27 and TRBJ1-1. This TCR was sampled from a human donor with an autoimmune cytopenia or autoimmune hepatitis (not recorded which). The material sequenced was peripheral blood. The CDR3 sequence: CASSFTGNTEAFF.